This TCR beta chain derives from a study of radiotherapy plus CTLA-4 blockade in lung cancer. Study details: In roughly 19% of patients, objective responses were seen; around 34% had disease control.

This CDR3 has 15 amino acids. Germline V lookup: CDR1 SGHTA, CDR2 FQGNSA. V lost 1 base and J 2 bases, leaving 11 bases between the germline ends. On this clone: Antigen specificity is unknown.

Study findings and constraints: Response was reportedly best predicted by early blood T cell clone dynamics, with interferon-beta. Among blood TCR repertoires after radiotherapy plus ipilimumab, tumor-derived clones expanded.

Patients with chemo-refractory metastatic non-small-cell lung cancer received focal radiation plus CTLA-4 blockade with ipilimumab. The method was immunoSEQ multiplex PCR; TCRdb's version includes in-frame clones alone and lacks a portion of them. The table includes around 70,000 clones, approximately 83% detected once. The chain combines TRBV7-2 with TRBJ2-5, with TRBD1 as a possible D gene (5 bases). The TCR originated in a human donor with non-small cell lung cancer who had a partial response to radiotherapy plus ipilimumab. The sample in question was peripheral blood, obtained from a patient treated with radiotherapy plus ipilimumab. CDR3 nucleotides: TGTGCCAGCAGCTTAGGCAGGGCCGGTCAAGAGACCCAGTACTTC. This sequence encodes CASSLGRAGQETQYF.